Detailed here is one T cell receptor beta chain. The antigen is not known. A much larger clone is a single base away; this may be a read error. This CDR3 contains 14 residues. The germline gives CDR1 SGHAT, CDR2 FQDESV (reference sequence). Trimming took 5 bases from V and 4 from J, leaving 14 bases between them. RNA transcripts were the template for amplifying TCR beta CDR3 regions. Primed by the HTBI set, a first-round RT-PCR was run on the TCR CDR3. A single record per CDR3 protein comes from TCRdb applying MiXCR to the multiplex PCR reads. The sample yields over 250,000 distinct CDR3 sequences, about an eighth seen once. The data belong to a study of T cells in Graves' hyperthyroidism and ophthalmopathy. At the level of the study: Peripheral blood specimens were obtained at initial diagnosis, prior to any treatment. Study-wide results and limits: Most clonotypes that expanded in the thyroid above 0.001 also showed up in blood. Ophthalmopathy was predicted by the model a median of about 6.5 months ahead of onset.

Fresh peripheral blood, 9.5 to 10 ml of it, supplied the PBMCs. The chain recombines TRBV11-1 with TRBJ1-1, with D perhaps matching TRBD1 (5 bases). The TCR was taken from a woman aged 40 to 50 with Graves' ophthalmopathy. The sample consisted of blood. The CDR3 region has the DNA TGTGCCAGCAGCCTCAGTTTCGGGGGCACTGAAGCTTTCTTT. It is translated as CASSLSFGGTEAFF. The whole variable domain, filled in from reference TRBV11-1 and TRBJ1-1, reads EAEVAQSPRYKITEKSQAVAFWCDPISGHATLYWYRQILGQGPELLVQFQDESVVDDSQLPKDRFSAERLKGVDSTLKIQPAELGDSAMYLCASSLSFGGTEAFFGQGTRLTVV.